The 17 T cell receptor beta chains below were found in one sample sequenced in a study of CD8+ T cells in alopecia areata (dated by TCRdb to the late 2010s). Preparation of the library involved the immunoSEQ multiplex PCR assay. To provide template for TCR sequencing, every sample had RNA extracted and reverse transcribed into cDNA. TCRdb obtained this table from immuneACCESS and retained in-frame rearrangements with V and J assigned. These tables miss some clones; where compared with another copy, unresolved V genes account for less than half of the shortfall, and the remainder is unexplained. This sample lists about 270,000 clones; around three fifths were detected once. About 0.89% of the sample is held by the ten biggest clonotypes. Reading the label with the study, this specimen's treatment or condition is: oral pan-JAK inhibitor, 5-10 mg twice daily. Sequencing used CD4+ T cells sorted from blood, obtained around week 54, from a patient treated with tofacitinib. These receptors came from a human donor with alopecia areata.

The chain combines TRBV7-6 with TRBJ2-7; D uncertain. V lost 1 base, J lost 1 base, and 8 bases lay in between. This CDR3 region has 14 residues. Germline V CDR1 and CDR2: SGHVS, FNYEAQ. Here the CDR3 reads CASSLGVGSYEQYF. As DNA, the CDR3 is TGTGCCAGCAGCTTAGGGGTCGGGTCCTACGAGCAGTACTTC.

The V gene is TRBV7-6, the J gene TRBJ1-1, with 7 nucleotides matching TRBD1. J was trimmed by 5 bases and V by 5 bases; bases with no gene match: 8. The CDR3 has 14 residues. The germline V gene encodes CDR1 SGHVS and CDR2 FNYEAQ. DNA for the CDR3: TGTGCCAGCAGCCAACAGACAGGGTTGACTGAAGCTTTCTTT. Translated: CASSQQTGLTEAFF. Looking up the rest from reference TRBV7-6 and TRBJ1-1 gives the full variable domain: GAGVSQSPRYKVTKRGQDVALRCDPISGHVSLYWYRQALGQGPEFLTYFNYEAQQDKSGLPNDRFSAERPEGSISTLTIQRTEQRDSAMYRCASSQQTGLTEAFFGQGTRLTVV.

V and J are TRBV11-2 and TRBJ1-1; the D is unclear. Germline CDR1 reads SGHAT; CDR2 reads FQNNGV. V was shortened by 0 bases and J by 1 base, with 6 bases between the two germline ends. The length of the CDR3 is 14 residues. CDR3 sequence (DNA): TGTGCCAGCAGCTTAGACAGACCGAACACTGAAGCTTTCTTT. Translated: CASSLDRPNTEAFF.

The chain carries TRBV4-1 and TRBJ2-5; the D is unclear. Germline V CDR1 and CDR2: MGHRA, YSYEKL. CDR3 length: 16 amino acids. V lost 0 bases, J lost 2 bases, and 13 bases lay in between. CDR3 sequence reads: CASSQEVKGPQETQYF. CDR3 in DNA: TGCGCCAGCAGCCAAGAAGTGAAAGGGCCTCAAGAGACCCAGTACTTC.

The rearrangement joins TRBV29-1 to TRBJ2-7, with 10 bases aligning to TRBD1. Trimming removed 3 bases from V and 7 bases from J; junction bases left unmatched: 6. CDR1 is SQVTM, CDR2 ANQGSEA, per germline. CDR3 size: 13 residues. The CDR3 region has the DNA TGCAGCGTTGAGGGACAGGGGAGTCTTGAGCAGTACTTC. Residues: CSVEGQGSLEQYF.

CDR3 DNA sequence: TGTGCCAGCAGCTTGGCCGGCCAGCCTGGGAATGAGCAGTTCTTC. It codes for CASSLAGQPGNEQFF. The gene calls are TRBV5-6 and TRBJ2-1, with D unclear. This CDR3 comprises 15 residues. V was cut by 0 bases and J by 7 bases, with 14 bases left in between. Germline V gives CDR1 SGHDT, CDR2 YYEEEE. Full variable domain (outside the CDR3, taken from reference TRBV5-6 and TRBJ2-1): DAGVTQSPTHLIKTRGQQVTLRCSPKSGHDTVSWYQQALGQGPQFIFQYYEEEERQRGNFPDRFSGHQFPNYSSELNVNALLLGDSALYLCASSLAGQPGNEQFFGPGTRLTVL.

The CDR3 here is CASSLVINQPQHF. CDR3 nucleotides: TGTGCCAGCAGCTTAGTTATAAATCAGCCCCAGCATTTT. The chain joins TRBV7-2 to TRBJ1-5, with D unresolved. Germline CDR1 and CDR2: SGHTA and FQGNSA. The CDR3 is 13 amino acids. Trimming cost V 1 base and J 4 bases, with 5 bases left between them. Full variable domain (outside the CDR3, taken from reference TRBV7-2 and TRBJ1-5): GAGVSQSPSNKVTEKGKDVELRCDPISGHTALYWYRQSLGQGLEFLIYFQGNSAPDKSGLPSDRFSAERTGGSVSTLTIQRTQQEDSAVYLCASSLVINQPQHFGDGTRLSIL.

The V call is TRBV2, the J call TRBJ2-5; 7 bases are shared with TRBD1. The CDR3 runs 15 residues. Germline loops: CDR1 SNHLY, CDR2 FYNNEI. The ends lost 4 bases at V and 5 bases at J; junction bases unmatched: 10. The CDR3 DNA is TGTGCCAGCAGTGGGCTACAGGGGTCTGTGGAGACCCAGTACTTC. This translates into CASSGLQGSVETQYF.

This clone has only a few counts. V and J are TRBV5-1 and TRBJ2-7; D is possibly TRBD1 (7 bases). The CDR3 is made up of 13 amino acids. The V gene lost 3 bases and the J gene lost 6 bases, with 13 bases spanning the gap. The germline CDR1 and CDR2 sequences are SGHRS and YFSETQ. Here the CDR3 reads CASSSTGRIEQYF. CDR3 in DNA: TGCGCCAGCAGCTCGACAGGGAGGATCGAGCAGTACTTC. The variable domain in full, completed from reference TRBV5-1 and TRBJ2-7, reads KAGVTQTPRYLIKTRGQQVTLSCSPISGHRSVSWYQQTPGQGLQFLFEYFSETQRNKGNFPGRFSGRQFSNSRSEMNVSTLELGDSALYLCASSSTGRIEQYFGPGTRLTVT.

The V gene is TRBV29-1, the J gene TRBJ2-5; TRBD1 agrees at 8 bases. The V and J ends lost 7 bases and 1 base, in that order; junction bases with no gene match: 11. Germline values: CDR1 SQVTM, CDR2 ANQGSEA. This CDR3 contains 15 residues. The CDR3 reads CSAPLDRALQETQYF. CDR3 DNA sequence: TGCAGCGCTCCCCTGGACAGGGCTCTCCAAGAGACCCAGTACTTC.

V gene TRBV9 combines with J gene TRBJ2-2; D is possibly TRBD1 (6 bases). The V end lost 0 bases, the J end lost 5 bases, and 11 bases lay between the germline ends. CDR3 length: 15 residues. Germline V gene data show CDR1 as SGDLS and CDR2 as YYNGEE. The CDR3 here is CASSVGGGATGELFF. For the CDR3, the DNA is TGTGCCAGCAGCGTAGGTGGGGGCGCAACCGGGGAGCTGTTTTTT.

The chain has TRBV7-2 and TRBJ1-1, with TRBD1 identical over 7 bases. Looked up from germline, CDR1 is SGHTA and CDR2 is FQGNSA. V shed 4 bases, J shed 4 bases, and the junction held 9 bases outside the gene matches. CDR3 length: 15 residues. CDR3 sequence reads: CASSSLTGRSTEAFF. Here the CDR3 DNA reads TGTGCCAGCAGCTCCCTGACAGGGAGGTCCACTGAAGCTTTCTTT.

The chain joins TRBV7-2 to TRBJ1-4, with D possibly matching TRBD1 (6 bases). CDR3 length: 12 amino acids. Trimming took 5 bases from V and 8 from J, leaving 9 bases between them. Germline CDR1 reads SGHTA; CDR2 reads FQGNSA. CDR3 nucleotides: TGTGCCAGCAGCGGGGGCCGGGAAAAACTGTTTTTT. Translation gives CASSGGREKLFF.

Worth noting for this clone: Other DNA sequences in the sample encode the same CDR3. The gene calls are TRBV30 and TRBJ2-3, with 7 nucleotides matching TRBD2. The CDR3 has 15 amino acids. Germline V CDR1 and CDR2: GTSNPN, SVGIG (reference sequence). The V gene end was trimmed by 0 bases and the J gene end by 2 bases; junction bases not matched to a gene: 5. This chain's CDR3 is CAWSVLGGSTDTQYF. The DNA for the CDR3 is TGTGCCTGGAGTGTACTGGGAGGGTCCACAGATACGCAGTATTTT.

This clone has just one count. The chain couples TRBV27 to TRBJ1-2; no definite D call. V lost 1 base and J 2 bases, leaving 5 bases between the germline ends. This CDR3 is 13 amino acids long. Germline V gene data show CDR1 as MNHEY and CDR2 as SMNVEV (reference sequence). CDR3 DNA sequence: TGTGCCAGCAGTTTATGGCCAAACTATGGCTACACCTTC. Its translation: CASSLWPNYGYTF.

V and J are TRBV11-2 and TRBJ2-2, with D uncertain. Trimming removed 0 bases at V and 3 bases at J, with 8 bases between. This CDR3 is built from 15 residues. CDR1 and CDR2 from the germline V gene are SGHAT and FQNNGV. The CDR3 spells CASSLDRPDTGELFF. The CDR3 DNA reads as TGTGCCAGCAGCTTAGATCGGCCGGACACCGGGGAGCTGTTTTTT.

The chain is built from TRBV30 and TRBJ1-2; tentative D call: TRBD1 (5 bases). The V end lost 3 bases, the J end lost 9 bases, and 11 bases lay between the germline ends. CDR3 size: 11 residues. Per germline, CDR1 GTSNPN and CDR2 SVGIG (reference sequence). The CDR3 is CAWSMGPSYTF. In DNA form, the CDR3 reads TGTGCCTGGAGCATGGGACCGAGCTACACCTTC.